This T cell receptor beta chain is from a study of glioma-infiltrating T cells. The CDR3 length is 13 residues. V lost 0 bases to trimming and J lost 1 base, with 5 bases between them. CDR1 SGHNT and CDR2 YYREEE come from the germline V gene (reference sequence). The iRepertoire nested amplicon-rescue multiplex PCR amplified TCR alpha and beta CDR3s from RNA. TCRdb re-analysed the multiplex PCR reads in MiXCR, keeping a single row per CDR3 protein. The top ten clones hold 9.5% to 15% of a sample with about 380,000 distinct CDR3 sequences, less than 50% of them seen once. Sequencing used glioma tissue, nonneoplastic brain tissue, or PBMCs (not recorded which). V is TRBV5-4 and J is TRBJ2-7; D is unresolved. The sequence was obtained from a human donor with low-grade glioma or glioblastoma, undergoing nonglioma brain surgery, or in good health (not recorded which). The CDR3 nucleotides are TGTGCCAGCAGCTTGGGCTATTCCTACGAGCAGTACTTC. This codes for CASSLGYSYEQYF.